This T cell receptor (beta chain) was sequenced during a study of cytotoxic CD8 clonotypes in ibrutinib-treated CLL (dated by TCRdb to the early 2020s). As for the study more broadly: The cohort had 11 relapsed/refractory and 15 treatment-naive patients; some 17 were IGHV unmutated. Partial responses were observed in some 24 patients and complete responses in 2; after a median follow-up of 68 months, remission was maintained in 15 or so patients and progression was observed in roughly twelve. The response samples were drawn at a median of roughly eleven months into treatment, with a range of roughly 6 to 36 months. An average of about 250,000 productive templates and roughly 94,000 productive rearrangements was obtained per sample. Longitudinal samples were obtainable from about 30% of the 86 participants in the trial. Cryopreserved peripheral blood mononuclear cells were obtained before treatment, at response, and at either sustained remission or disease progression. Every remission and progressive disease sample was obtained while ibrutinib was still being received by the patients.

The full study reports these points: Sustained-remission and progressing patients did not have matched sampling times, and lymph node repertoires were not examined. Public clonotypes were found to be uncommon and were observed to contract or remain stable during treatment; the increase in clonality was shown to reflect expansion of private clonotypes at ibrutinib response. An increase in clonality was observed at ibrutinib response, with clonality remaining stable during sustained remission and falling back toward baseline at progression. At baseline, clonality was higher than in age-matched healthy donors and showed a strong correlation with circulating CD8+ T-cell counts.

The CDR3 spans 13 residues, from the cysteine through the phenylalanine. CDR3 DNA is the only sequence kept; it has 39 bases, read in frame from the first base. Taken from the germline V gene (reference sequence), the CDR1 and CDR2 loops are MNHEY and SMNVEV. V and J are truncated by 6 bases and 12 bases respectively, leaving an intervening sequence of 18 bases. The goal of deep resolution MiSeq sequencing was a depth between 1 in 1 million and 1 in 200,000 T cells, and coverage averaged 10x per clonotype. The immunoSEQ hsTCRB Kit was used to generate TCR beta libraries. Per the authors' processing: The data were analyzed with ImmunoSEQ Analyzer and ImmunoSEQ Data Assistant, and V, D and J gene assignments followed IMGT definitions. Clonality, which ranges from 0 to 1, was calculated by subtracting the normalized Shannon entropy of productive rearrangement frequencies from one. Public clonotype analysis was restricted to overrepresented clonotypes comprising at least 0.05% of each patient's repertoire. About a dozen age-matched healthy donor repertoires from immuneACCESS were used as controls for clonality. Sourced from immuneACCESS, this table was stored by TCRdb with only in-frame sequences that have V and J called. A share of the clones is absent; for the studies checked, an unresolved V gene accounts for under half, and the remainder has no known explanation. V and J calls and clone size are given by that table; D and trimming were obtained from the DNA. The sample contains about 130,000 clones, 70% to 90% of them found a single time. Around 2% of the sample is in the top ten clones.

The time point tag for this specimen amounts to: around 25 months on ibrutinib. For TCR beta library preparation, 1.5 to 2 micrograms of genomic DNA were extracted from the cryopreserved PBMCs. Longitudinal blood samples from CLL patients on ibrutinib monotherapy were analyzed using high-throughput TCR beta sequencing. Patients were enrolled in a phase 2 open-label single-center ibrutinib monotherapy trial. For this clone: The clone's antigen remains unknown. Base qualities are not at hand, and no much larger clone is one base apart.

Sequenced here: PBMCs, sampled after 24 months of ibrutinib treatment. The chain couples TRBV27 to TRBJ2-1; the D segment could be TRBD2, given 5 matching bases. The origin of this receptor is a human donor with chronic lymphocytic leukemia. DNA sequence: TGTGCCAGCAGGCCGTTTATGGAGGAAGTGCAGTTCTTC. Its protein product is CASRPFMEEVQFF.